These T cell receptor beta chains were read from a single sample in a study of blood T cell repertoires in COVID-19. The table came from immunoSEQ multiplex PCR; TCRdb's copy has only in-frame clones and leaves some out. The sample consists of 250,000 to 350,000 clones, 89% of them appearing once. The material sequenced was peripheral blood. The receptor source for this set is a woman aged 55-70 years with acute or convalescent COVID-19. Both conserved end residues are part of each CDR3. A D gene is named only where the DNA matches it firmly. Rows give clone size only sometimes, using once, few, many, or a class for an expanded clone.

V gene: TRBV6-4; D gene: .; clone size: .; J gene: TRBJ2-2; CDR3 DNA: TGTGCCAGCAGTCCCGGGACAAACACCGGGGAGCTGTTTTTT; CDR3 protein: CASSPGTNTGELFF
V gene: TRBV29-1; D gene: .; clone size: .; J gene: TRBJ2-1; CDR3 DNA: TGCAGCGTTTTCAGTGGAGCCAATGAGCAGTTCTTC; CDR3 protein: CSVFSGANEQFF
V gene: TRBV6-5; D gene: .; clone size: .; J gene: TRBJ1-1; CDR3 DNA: TGTGCCAGCAGCTTAACAGGGAACACTGAAGCTTTCTTT; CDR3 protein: CASSLTGNTEAFF
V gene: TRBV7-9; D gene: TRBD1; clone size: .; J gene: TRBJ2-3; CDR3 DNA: TGTGCCAGCAGCCACGCGCTAGGACAGGGCGATAGAGATACGCAGTATTTT; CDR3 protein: CASSHALGQGDRDTQYF
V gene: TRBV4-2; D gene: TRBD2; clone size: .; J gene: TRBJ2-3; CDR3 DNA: TGTGCCAGCAGCCAAGGGACTAGCGGGGGGACCACAGATACGCAGTATTTT; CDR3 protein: CASSQGTSGGTTDTQYF
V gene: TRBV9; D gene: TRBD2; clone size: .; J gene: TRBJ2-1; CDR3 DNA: TGTGCCAGCAGCGTAGGAGTAGCGGGGGGACATGAGCAGTTCTTC; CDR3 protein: CASSVGVAGGHEQFF
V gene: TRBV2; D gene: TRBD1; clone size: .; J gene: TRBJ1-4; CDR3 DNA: TGTGCCAGCAGTGTCGATAGGGGGCTTGAAAAACTGTTTTTT; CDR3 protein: CASSVDRGLEKLFF
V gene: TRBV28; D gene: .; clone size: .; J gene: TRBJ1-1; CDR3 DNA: TGTGCCAGCAGTTCAGTAAACACTGAAGCTTTCTTT; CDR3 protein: CASSSVNTEAFF
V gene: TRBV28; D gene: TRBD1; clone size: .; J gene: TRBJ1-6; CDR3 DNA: TGTGCCAGCAGTTTCGACAGGGGCCTTAATTCACCCCTCCACTTT; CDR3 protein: CASSFDRGLNSPLHF
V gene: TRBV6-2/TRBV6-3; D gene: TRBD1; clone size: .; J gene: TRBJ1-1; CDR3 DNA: TGTGCCAGCGGCCCTTGGACAGGGGTCCAGGGCACTGAAGCTTTCTTT; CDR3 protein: CASGPWTGVQGTEAFF
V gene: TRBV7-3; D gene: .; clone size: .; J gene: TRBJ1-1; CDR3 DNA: TGTGCCAGCAGCTTAACTCGAGAATGGAACACTGAAGCTTTCTTT; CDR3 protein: CASSLTREWNTEAFF
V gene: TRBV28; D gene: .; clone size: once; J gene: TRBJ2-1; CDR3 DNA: TGTGCCAGCAGTTTGGGGCAGCTCAAGGAGCAGTTCTTC; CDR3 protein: CASSLGQLKEQFF
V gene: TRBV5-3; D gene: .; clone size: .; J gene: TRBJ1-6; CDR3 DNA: TGTGCCAGAAGCTTGTTTTTCCGGTCACCCCTCCACTTT; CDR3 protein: CARSLFFRSPLHF
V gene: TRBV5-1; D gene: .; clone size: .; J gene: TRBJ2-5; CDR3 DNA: TGCGCCAGCAGCTTGGGTCCAGAAGAGACCCAGTACTTC; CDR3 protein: CASSLGPEETQYF
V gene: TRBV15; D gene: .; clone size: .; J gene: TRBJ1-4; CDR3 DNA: TGTGCCACCAGCAGGGAGAAGGGGATTAATGAAAAACTGTTTTTT; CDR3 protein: CATSREKGINEKLFF
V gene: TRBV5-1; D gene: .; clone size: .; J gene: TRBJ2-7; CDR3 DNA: TGCGCCAGCAGCTTGGTCTCTATTTCCTACGAGCAGTACTTC; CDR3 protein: CASSLVSISYEQYF
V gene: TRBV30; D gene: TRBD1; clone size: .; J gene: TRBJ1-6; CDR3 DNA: TGTGCCTGGGGGACAGGGCTTAATTCACCCCTCCACTTT; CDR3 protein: CAWGTGLNSPLHF
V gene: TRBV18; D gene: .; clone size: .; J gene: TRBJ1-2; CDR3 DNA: TGTGCCAGCTCACCTCAGGGGAACTATGGCTACACCTTC; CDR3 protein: CASSPQGNYGYTF
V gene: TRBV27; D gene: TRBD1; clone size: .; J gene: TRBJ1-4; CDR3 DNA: TGTGCCAGCAGTTCTCAGGGGGCAACTAATGAAAAACTGTTTTTT; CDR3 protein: CASSSQGATNEKLFF
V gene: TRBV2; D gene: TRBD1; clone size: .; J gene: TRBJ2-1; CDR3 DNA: TGTGCCAGCAGCTATCCCCGGGACAGGGGACAGCCTGAGCAGTTCTTC; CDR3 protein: CASSYPRDRGQPEQFF
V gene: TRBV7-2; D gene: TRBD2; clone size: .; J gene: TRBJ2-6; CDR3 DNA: TGTGCCAGCAGCTTAGTTTCCGGGGGGGCCTCTGGGGCCAACGTCCTGACTTTC; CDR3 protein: CASSLVSGGASGANVLTF
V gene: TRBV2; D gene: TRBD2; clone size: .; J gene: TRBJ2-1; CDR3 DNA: TGTGCCAGCAGTGGCCCCCTAGCGGGCTCCTACAATGAGCAGTTCTTC; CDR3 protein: CASSGPLAGSYNEQFF
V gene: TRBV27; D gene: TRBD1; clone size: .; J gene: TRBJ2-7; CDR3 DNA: TGTGCCAGCAGTTCGAGACAGGGTTTACCCTCCTACGAGCAGTACTTC; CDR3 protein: CASSSRQGLPSYEQYF
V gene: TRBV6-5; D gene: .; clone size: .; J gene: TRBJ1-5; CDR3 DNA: TGTGCCAGCAGTCACTCCACAAGTGGCAATCAGCCCCAGCATTTT; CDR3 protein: CASSHSTSGNQPQHF
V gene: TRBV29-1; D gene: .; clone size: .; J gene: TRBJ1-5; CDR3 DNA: TGCAGCGTCCTACAGGGAATGGATCAGCCCCAGCATTTT; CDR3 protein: CSVLQGMDQPQHF
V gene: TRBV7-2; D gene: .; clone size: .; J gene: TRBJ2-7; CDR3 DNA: TGTGCCAGCAGCGGCAACGAGCAGTACTTC; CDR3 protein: CASSGNEQYF
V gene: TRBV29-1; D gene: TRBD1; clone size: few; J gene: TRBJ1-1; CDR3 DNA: TGCAGCGTTGATGGGCGGGGACAGGGGAACACTGAAGCTTTCTTT; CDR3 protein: CSVDGRGQGNTEAFF
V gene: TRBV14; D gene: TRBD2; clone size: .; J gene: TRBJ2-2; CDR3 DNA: TGTGCCAGCAGTAGTATAGCCTGGGAGGGCACCGGGGAGCTGTTTTTT; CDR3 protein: CASSSIAWEGTGELFF
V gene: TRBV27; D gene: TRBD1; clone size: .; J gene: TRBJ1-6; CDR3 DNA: TGTGCCAGCAGACCCGCCCTGGGACAGGGTGTCAGTAATTCACCCCTCCACTTT; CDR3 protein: CASRPALGQGVSNSPLHF
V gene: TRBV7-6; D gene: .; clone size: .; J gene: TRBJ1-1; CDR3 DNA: TGTGCCAGCAGCTTAGGGACAGCGAACACTGAAGCTTTCTTT; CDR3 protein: CASSLGTANTEAFF
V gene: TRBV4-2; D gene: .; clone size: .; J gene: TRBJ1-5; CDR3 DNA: TGTGCCAGCAGCCAAGAGCAAGGGGCCAATCAGCCCCAGCATTTT; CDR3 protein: CASSQEQGANQPQHF
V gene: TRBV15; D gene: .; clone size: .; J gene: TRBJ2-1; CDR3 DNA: TGTGCCACCAGCCCTACCCTAGACAGAAACAATGAGCAGTTCTTC; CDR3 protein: CATSPTLDRNNEQFF
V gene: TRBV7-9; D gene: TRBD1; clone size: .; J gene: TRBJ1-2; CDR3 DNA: TGTGCCAGCAGCTTCCTACAGGGGGCAAACTATGGCTACACCTTC; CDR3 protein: CASSFLQGANYGYTF
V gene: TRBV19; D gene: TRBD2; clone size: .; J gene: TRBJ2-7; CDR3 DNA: TGTGCCAGTAGTATCGGGGCAACTAGCGAGACTTGGTCCTACGAGCAGTACTTC; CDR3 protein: CASSIGATSETWSYEQYF
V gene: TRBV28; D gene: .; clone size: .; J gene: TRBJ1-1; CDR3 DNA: TGTGCCATCGGGGGGCCCACTGAAGCTTTCTTT; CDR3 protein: CAIGGPTEAFF
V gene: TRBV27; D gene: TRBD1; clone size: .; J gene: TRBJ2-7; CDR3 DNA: TGTGCCAGCGGGGGACAGGGGGAACACGAGCAGTACTTC; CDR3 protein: CASGGQGEHEQYF
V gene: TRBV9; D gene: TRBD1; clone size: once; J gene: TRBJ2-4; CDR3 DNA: TGTGCCAGCAGCCCACGGACAGGGTTGAACATTCAGTACTTC; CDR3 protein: CASSPRTGLNIQYF
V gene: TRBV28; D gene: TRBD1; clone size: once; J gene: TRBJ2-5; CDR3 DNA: TGTGCCAGCAGTTTCCTCCCCTTCAGGGGGCGAGGAGAGACCCAGTACTTC; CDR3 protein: CASSFLPFRGRGETQYF
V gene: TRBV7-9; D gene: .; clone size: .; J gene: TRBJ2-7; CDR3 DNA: TGTGCCAGCAGCTTAAACCAGGGAAAAACCTACGAGCAGTACTTC; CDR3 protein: CASSLNQGKTYEQYF
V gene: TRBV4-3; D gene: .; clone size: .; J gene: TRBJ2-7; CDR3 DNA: TGCGCCAGCAGCCGAAACAGGGGACTCCCCTACGAGCAGTACTTC; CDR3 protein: CASSRNRGLPYEQYF
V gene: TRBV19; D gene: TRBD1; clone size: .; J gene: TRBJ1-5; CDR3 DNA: TGTGCCACCCACGGGACAGGGGGAGTCAATCAGCCCCAGCATTTT; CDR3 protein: CATHGTGGVNQPQHF
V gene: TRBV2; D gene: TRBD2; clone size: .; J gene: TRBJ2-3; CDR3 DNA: TGTGCCAGCAGTGGATCCGTTGTTAGCGGGGGTCACACAGATACGCAGTATTTT; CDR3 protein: CASSGSVVSGGHTDTQYF
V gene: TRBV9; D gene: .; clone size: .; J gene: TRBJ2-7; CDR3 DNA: TGTGCCAGCAGCGGAGGGGACTTCCCCGACGAGCAGTACTTC; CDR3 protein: CASSGGDFPDEQYF
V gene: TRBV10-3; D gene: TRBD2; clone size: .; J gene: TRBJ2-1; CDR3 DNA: TGTGCCATCAGTGGGACTAGCGGAGAACACAATGAGCAGTTCTTC; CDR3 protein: CAISGTSGEHNEQFF
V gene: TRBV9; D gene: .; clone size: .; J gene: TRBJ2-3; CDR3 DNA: TGTGCCAGCAGCGTTGGCCAGAACACAGATACGCAGTATTTT; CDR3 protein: CASSVGQNTDTQYF
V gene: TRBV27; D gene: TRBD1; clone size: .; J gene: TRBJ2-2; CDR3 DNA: TGTGCCAGCAGTGCACTTCGTTCCGGACAGGGCCTGACCGGGGAGCTGTTTTTT; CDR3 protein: CASSALRSGQGLTGELFF
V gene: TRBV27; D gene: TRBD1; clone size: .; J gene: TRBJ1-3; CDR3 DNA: TGTGCCAGCAGTCCCGTTCTGCAGCCGGGACAGGGGATTCCTGGAAACACCATATATTTT; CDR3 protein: CASSPVLQPGQGIPGNTIYF
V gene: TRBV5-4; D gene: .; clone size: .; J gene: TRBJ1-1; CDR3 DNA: TGTGCCAGCAGCCTGGACAGCTACACTGAAGCTTTCTTT; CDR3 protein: CASSLDSYTEAFF
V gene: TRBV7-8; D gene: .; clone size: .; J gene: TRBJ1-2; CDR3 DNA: TGTGCCAGCAGCCCCCTGGGGGCGACGATCTATGGCTACACCTTC; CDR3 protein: CASSPLGATIYGYTF
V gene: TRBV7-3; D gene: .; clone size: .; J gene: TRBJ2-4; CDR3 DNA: TGTGCCAGCAGCTTAAGTTCAGGGGCAGGAGCCAAAAACATTCAGTACTTC; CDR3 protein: CASSLSSGAGAKNIQYF
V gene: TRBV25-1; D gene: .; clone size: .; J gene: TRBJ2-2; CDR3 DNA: TGTGCCAGCAGTGAATTAGGGGCCGGGGAGCTGTTTTTT; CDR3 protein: CASSELGAGELFF
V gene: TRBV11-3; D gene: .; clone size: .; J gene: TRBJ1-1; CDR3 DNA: TGTGCCAGCAGCCTTGGCGGACACTTGAACACTGAAGCTTTCTTT; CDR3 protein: CASSLGGHLNTEAFF
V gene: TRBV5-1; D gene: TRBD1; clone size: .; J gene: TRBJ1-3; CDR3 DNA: TGCGCCAGCAGCTTGGAACAGGGGGCTAACACCATATATTTT; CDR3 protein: CASSLEQGANTIYF
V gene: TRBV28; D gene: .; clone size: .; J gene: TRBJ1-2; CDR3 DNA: TGTGCCAGCAGACCCTCGGGCGGGGGCTATGGCTACACCTTC; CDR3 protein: CASRPSGGGYGYTF